This TCR beta chain was retrieved from a study of blood T cell repertoires in COVID-19 (dated by TCRdb to 2020 to 2021). Notes on the research overall: Samples covering the acute and convalescent phases of COVID-19 were provided by collaborators in the United States, Italy and Spain. The material from the prospective study consisted of cDNA or gDNA derived from T cells, B-cell-depleted T cells, or PBMCs. Subjects who had been exposed to COVID-19, were actively infected with it, or had recovered from it provided the deeply sampled blood TCRbeta repertoires that made up the dataset. The repertoires were released in a freely available public database meant as a resource for research on the immune response to SARS-CoV-2. The samples were drawn from two sources: the first 160 participants of the ongoing ImmuneRACE study, and approximately 1,300 subjects contributed by 6 global collaborators. Sample metadata almost always included a de-identified subject ID, COVID-19 status, age in years and sex. HLA class I and class II types, where available, came from metadata supplied by the sample provider rather than from assay-based typing.

Participants in the prospective study were aged roughly 18 to 89 years, lived in approximately 26 United States geographic areas, and enrolled through a virtual design. In the prospective study, cohorts were assigned on the basis of participant-reported clinical history obtained from a screening survey and a study questionnaire. Recovered participants in ImmuneRACE Cohort 3 were defined as having two consecutive negative NP/OP PCR tests, clearance from a healthcare professional, or resolution of symptoms. In the prospective study, whole blood, serum and a nasopharyngeal or oropharyngeal swab were collected from each participant by mobile phlebotomists. Prospective study participants could optionally give additional blood draws and questionnaires over an approximately two-month period. Before DNA extraction, prospective study blood samples were shipped either frozen or at room temperature. Here is what the overall study found, with its caveats: How much clinical and demographic metadata was included differed by source and by participant, and the metadata was provided uncurated.

In the germline V gene, CDR1 corresponds to SGHDT and CDR2 to YYEEEE. Trimmed from V: 5 bases; trimmed from J: 1 base; junction bases lacking a gene match: 4. There are 15 amino acids in the CDR3, from cysteine to phenylalanine inclusive. Only the CDR3 portion is preserved as DNA: 45 bases, with reading frame beginning at the first base. On this clone: No antigen is known for it. Per-base quality was not reported, and no clone a single base away is much larger than it.

TCRbeta CDR3 regions were amplified from genomic DNA by means of the immunoSEQ Assay, a bias-controlled multiplex PCR. The source study handled its data this way. The number of nucleated cells in each sample was estimated from the amplification of reference gene primers within the assay. To quantify the absolute abundance of each unique TCRbeta CDR3 rearrangement, sequence reads were collapsed and filtered. For each sample, productive Simpson clonality was calculated as the square root of Simpson's diversity index across productive rearrangements. The clones in this table, taken by TCRdb from immuneACCESS, are in-frame only. Not every clone is retained; where verified, under half of the shortfall comes from an unresolved V gene, and the cause of the rest is unknown. V, J and clone size reflect that table, while D and trimming were determined from the DNA. The sample table lists 250,000 to 300,000 clones, roughly nine tenths of them with a count of one. The biggest ten clones account for about 1.7% of the sample.

The sequence is built from TRBV5-6 and TRBJ2-1, with 9 central nucleotides matching TRBD1. The sequencing input was PBMCs or T cells enriched from blood (not recorded which). This TCR was sampled from a woman aged 35 to 49 who had recovered from COVID-19. DNA sequence: TGTGCCAGCAGTGGGACAGGGATGTCCTACAATGAGCAGTTCTTC. It codes for CASSGTGMSYNEQFF.